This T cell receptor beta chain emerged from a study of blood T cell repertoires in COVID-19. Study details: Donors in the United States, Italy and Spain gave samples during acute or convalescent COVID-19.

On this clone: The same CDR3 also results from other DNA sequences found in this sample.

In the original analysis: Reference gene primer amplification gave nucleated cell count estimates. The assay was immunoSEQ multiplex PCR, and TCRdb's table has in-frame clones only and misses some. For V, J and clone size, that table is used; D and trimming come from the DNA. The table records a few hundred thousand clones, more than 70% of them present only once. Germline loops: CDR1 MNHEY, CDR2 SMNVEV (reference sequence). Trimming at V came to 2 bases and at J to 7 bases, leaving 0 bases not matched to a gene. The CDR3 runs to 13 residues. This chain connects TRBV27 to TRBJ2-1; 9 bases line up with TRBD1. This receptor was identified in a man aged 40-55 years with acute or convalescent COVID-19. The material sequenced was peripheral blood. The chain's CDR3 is CASSLDRGNEQFF. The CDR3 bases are TGTGCCAGCAGTTTAGACAGGGGGAATGAGCAGTTCTTC.